This T cell receptor (beta chain) was sequenced in a study of post-analysis software for immune sequencing data. Study information: Included courses were relapsing-remitting and secondary progressive multiple sclerosis; progressive-relapsing multiple sclerosis was also included.

Study observations and caveats: Controls showed significantly higher normalized Chao1 diversity than did multiple sclerosis patients. There were about 5 TRBV segments more frequent in patients than controls, and TRBV5-6, TRBV5-1 and TRBV20-1 were among them.

Unique-molecular-identifier-tagged TCR beta cDNA libraries were used. TCRdb used MiXCR to reprocess the PCR reads, holding one entry per CDR3 protein. The sample shows approximately 460,000 distinct CDR3 sequences, approximately 45% of them seen only once. This clonotype was found once. Its matching antigen is unknown. The V and J ends lost 5 bases and 5 bases, in that order; junction bases with no gene match: 7. The germline gives CDR1 MGHDK, CDR2 SYGVNS. This CDR3 is built from 15 residues. This rearrangement joins TRBV25-1 to TRBJ2-1; 9 bases align to TRBD2. Specimen: blood. The origin of this receptor is a girl between 10 and 17 years old with multiple sclerosis. DNA of the CDR3: TGTGCCAGCAGTCCTATGACTAGCGGTCACAATGAGCAGTTCTTC. This gives the protein CASSPMTSGHNEQFF. The whole variable domain, remainder taken from reference TRBV25-1 and TRBJ2-1, is EADIYQTPRYLVIGTGKKITLECSQTMGHDKMYWYQQDPGMELHLIHYSYGVNSTEKGDLSSESTVSRIRTEHFPLTLESARPSHTSQYLCASSPMTSGHNEQFFGPGTRLTVL.